The 15 T cell receptor beta chains given below trace back to one sample, sequenced in a study of blood T cell repertoires in COVID-19. TCRdb keeps only in-frame clones here, not all; method: immunoSEQ multiplex PCR. The sample holds roughly 130,000 clones, 80% to 90% seen once. Sequencing used peripheral blood. The receptors here all came from a woman between 55 and 75 years old with acute or convalescent COVID-19.

Comment on this clone: Additional DNA sequences in this sample encode the identical CDR3. V usage is TRBV28 and J usage is TRBJ1-1, with a weak D call TRBD1 (5 bases). The germline V gene encodes CDR1 MDHEN and CDR2 SYDVKM. This CDR3 spans 15 amino acids. Trimming cost V 3 bases and J 4 bases, with 15 bases left between them. DNA of the CDR3: TGTGCCAGCAGTTTCCCTGGCGGGGCTGGCACTGAAGCTTTCTTT. Its translation: CASSFPGGAGTEAFF.

This rearrangement joins TRBV18 to TRBJ2-7; D might be TRBD1 (6 bases). This CDR3 is 14 amino acids long. The ends were cut back, 3 bases at V and 7 bases at J, with 16 bases in the middle. The germline V gene encodes CDR1 KGHSH and CDR2 LQKENI. DNA for the CDR3: TGTGCCAGCTCACCTTCACGAGGGGGATTTGAGCAGTACTTC. This sequence encodes CASSPSRGGFEQYF.

V gene TRBV30 combines with J gene TRBJ1-2, with no clear D. Deletions cut 0 bases from V and 7 bases from J, with 15 bases between. Per the germline V gene, CDR1 is GTSNPN and CDR2 is SVGIG (reference sequence). This CDR3 is 14 amino acids long. In DNA form, the CDR3 reads TGTGCCTGGAGTGTACTTCCAACCCGGGGTGGCTACACCTTC. Amino acid sequence: CAWSVLPTRGGYTF.

The J gene is TRBJ2-7, the V gene TRBV24-1; 7 positions match TRBD1. The J segment lost 0 bases and the V segment lost 5 bases, leaving 9 bases of the junction unmatched. This CDR3 is built from 16 residues. CDR1 is KGHDR and CDR2 is SFDVKD in the germline V gene. The CDR3: CATSVLDRALSYEQYF. The DNA of the CDR3 is TGTGCCACCAGTGTTCTCGACAGGGCACTCTCCTACGAGCAGTACTTC.

The rearrangement joins TRBV27 to TRBJ2-2; 8 nucleotides match TRBD2. V was clipped by 6 bases and J by 0 bases; unmatched bases: 3. Germline CDR1 is MNHEY and CDR2 is SMNVEV (reference sequence). This CDR3 spans 15 amino acids. CDR3 protein: CASRGSGANTGELFF. In nucleotides, the CDR3 is TGTGCCAGCAGGGGTAGCGGGGCGAACACCGGGGAGCTGTTTTTT.

The J gene is TRBJ2-2, the V gene TRBV24-1; maybe TRBD2 (5 bases). This CDR3 comprises 21 residues. Trimming shortened V by 0 bases and J by 3 bases, and 25 bases separated the two germline ends. The V gene's germline CDR1 is KGHDR and CDR2 SFDVKD. CDR3 loop: CATSDLRAGGRASDHTGELFF. CDR3 coding DNA: TGTGCCACCAGTGATTTGCGGGCAGGAGGTCGAGCGTCTGATCACACCGGGGAGCTGTTTTTT.

This clone was detected a few times. Other DNA sequences of this sample code for an identical CDR3. V and J are TRBV19 and TRBJ1-2, with D perhaps matching TRBD1 (5 bases). The germline gives CDR1 LNHDA, CDR2 SQIVND (reference sequence). V was trimmed by 1 base and J by 4 bases, leaving 13 bases between them. CDR3 size: 15 residues. The CDR3 sequence is CASSIGPGGVYGYTF. CDR3 nucleotide sequence: TGTGCCAGTAGTATAGGGCCCGGGGGGGTCTATGGCTACACCTTC.

The rearrangement links TRBV5-1 to TRBJ2-5; 10 bases line up with TRBD2. CDR1 is SGHRS, CDR2 YFSETQ, per germline. The CDR3 consists of 15 residues. Germline trimming cut 0 bases from V and 4 bases from J; bases unmatched to any gene: 3. For the CDR3, the DNA is TGCGCCAGCAGCTTGGAAGTAGCGGGAGGAGAGACCCAGTACTTC. It codes for CASSLEVAGGETQYF.

The count of this clone is one. The chain uses TRBV5-4 and TRBJ2-2; no clear D gene. The V gene lost 0 bases and the J gene lost 5 bases, with 14 bases spanning the gap. From germline, CDR1 is SGHNT and CDR2 YYREEE (reference sequence). There are 16 residues in the CDR3. The CDR3 DNA is TGTGCCAGCAGCTTGGCACCAAGCCCCACGACCGGGGAGCTGTTTTTT. Protein product: CASSLAPSPTTGELFF.

The chain employs TRBV19 and TRBJ1-1; 8 bases map to TRBD1. This CDR3 comprises 14 residues. Trimming at V came to 3 bases and at J to 3 bases, leaving 3 bases not matched to a gene. Looked up from germline, CDR1 is LNHDA and CDR2 is SQIVND (reference sequence). CDR3 coding DNA: TGTGCCAGTAGTATCGGACAGGGATACACTGAAGCTTTCTTT. Translation gives CASSIGQGYTEAFF.

This clone was detected only once. The chain has TRBV6-5 and TRBJ1-4; no definite D call. The germline V and J ends were trimmed by 7 bases and 7 bases, with 10 bases remaining between them. This CDR3 has 12 amino acids. Germline V CDR1 and CDR2: MNHEY, SVGAGI. The CDR3 DNA reads as TGTGCCAGCAACTCCCTCGGTGAAAAACTGTTTTTT. It translates to CASNSLGEKLFF.

The rearrangement joins TRBV4-1 to TRBJ1-1; D ambiguous. Germline assignment: CDR1 MGHRA and CDR2 YSYEKL. V gave up 1 base and J gave up 4 bases, with 10 bases separating them. The CDR3 length is 14 residues. For the CDR3, the DNA is TGCGCCAGCAGCCAAGTCCAGGTTACCACTGAAGCTTTCTTT. Amino acid sequence: CASSQVQVTTEAFF.

This chain joins TRBV3-1 (or the pseudogene TRBV3-2) and TRBJ1-5, with TRBD1 identical over 12 bases. This CDR3 has 21 residues. Germline V lookup: CDR1 LGHDT, CDR2 YNNKEL (reference sequence). J lost 2 bases, V lost 0 bases, and 14 bases had no gene match. CDR3 loop: CASSQDHLPGQGAIGNQPQHF. The CDR3 DNA sequence: TGTGCCAGCAGCCAAGACCACCTGCCGGGACAGGGGGCTATCGGCAATCAGCCCCAGCATTTT.

The sample holds one count of this clone. The chain joins TRBV19 to TRBJ2-1; D is ambiguous. Per germline, CDR1 LNHDA and CDR2 SQIVND (reference sequence). The CDR3 is made up of 14 amino acids. Trimming took off 1 base at V and 3 bases at J, with 7 bases between the two ends. The CDR3 here is CASSIVPYYNEQFF. The DNA for the CDR3 is TGTGCCAGTAGTATAGTTCCCTACTACAATGAGCAGTTCTTC. Full variable domain (outside the CDR3, taken from reference TRBV19 and TRBJ2-1): DGGITQSPKYLFRKEGQNVTLSCEQNLNHDAMYWYRQDPGQGLRLIYYSQIVNDFQKGDIAEGYSVSREKKESFPLTVTSAQKNPTAFYLCASSIVPYYNEQFFGPGTRLTVL.

V and J are TRBV25-1 and TRBJ1-1; possible D gene TRBD1, 6 bases. The CDR3 is made up of 14 amino acids. Germline CDR1 MGHDK, CDR2 SYGVNS. Trimming left V 2 bases short and J 7 bases short, with 14 bases between. CDR3 residues: CASSETDRPDEAFF. Here the CDR3 DNA reads TGTGCCAGCAGTGAAACGGACAGACCGGATGAAGCTTTCTTT.